This T cell receptor (beta chain) appears in the sequencing data of a study of T cell clonotyping in hematopoietic cell transplantation. General study points: CD4 and CD8 repertoire contributions could not be separated without sorting. Graft donor and pretransplant recipient Inverse Simpson Index values predicted broader posttransplant TCR diversity.

TCRdb's table, derived via immunoSEQ multiplex PCR, lists solely in-frame clones and lacks some. Here the sample spans fewer than 50,000 clones, 94% being singletons. Note on this clone: Its specificity is not known.

The germline gives CDR1 LGHNA, CDR2 YSLEER. The V end lost 1 base, the J end lost 2 bases, and 11 bases lay between the germline ends. The CDR3 has 16 residues. What was sequenced was peripheral blood mononuclear cells. The V gene is TRBV4-3, the J gene TRBJ2-2; possibly TRBD2 for D (6 bases). The source of this sequence is a woman between 50 and 59 years old in good health. Some clones in this sample may be carry-over from other donors' samples. CDR3: CASSQVYSGNTGELFF. The CDR3 bases are TGCGCCAGCAGCCAAGTCTATAGCGGCAACACCGGGGAGCTGTTTTTT.